Sequencing of this T cell receptor beta chain was carried out in a study of blood T cell repertoires in COVID-19. This table comes from immunoSEQ multiplex PCR, and its TCRdb copy is limited to in-frame clones, with some not included. Of approximately 300,000 clones listed, around 87% are singletons. The sequencing sample was made of peripheral blood. This TCR was sampled from a woman aged 45-65 years who had recovered from COVID-19.

The CDR3 nucleotides are TGTGCCAGCAGCCGAGGTTGGGGGGAGTCCTTGGATACGCAGTATTTT. Translated: CASSRGWGESLDTQYF. The chain uses TRBV3-1 (or the pseudogene TRBV3-2) and TRBJ2-3, with a weak D call TRBD2 (6 bases). Trimming took 4 bases from V and 6 from J, leaving 20 bases between them. The germline V gene has CDR1 LGHDT and CDR2 YNNKEL (reference sequence). The CDR3 consists of 16 residues.